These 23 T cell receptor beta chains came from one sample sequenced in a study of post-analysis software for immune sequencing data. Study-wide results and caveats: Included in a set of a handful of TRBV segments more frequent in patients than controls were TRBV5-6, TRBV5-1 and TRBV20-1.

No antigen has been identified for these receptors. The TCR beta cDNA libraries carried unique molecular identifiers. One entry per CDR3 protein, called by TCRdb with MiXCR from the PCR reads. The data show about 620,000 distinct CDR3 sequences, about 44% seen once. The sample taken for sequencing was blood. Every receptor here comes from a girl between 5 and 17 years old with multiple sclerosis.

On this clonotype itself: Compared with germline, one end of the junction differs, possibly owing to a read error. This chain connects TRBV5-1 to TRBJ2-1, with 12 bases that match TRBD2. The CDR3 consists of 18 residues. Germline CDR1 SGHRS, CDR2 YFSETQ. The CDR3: CASSGGLAGPSSYNEQFF. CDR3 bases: TGCGCCAGCAGCGGAGGACTAGCGGGACCTAGCTCCTACAACGAGCAGTTCTTC. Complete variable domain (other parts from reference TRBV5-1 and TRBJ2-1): KAGVTQTPRYLIKTRGQQVTLSCSPISGHRSVSWYQQTPGQGLQFLFEYFSETQRNKGNFPGRFSGRQFSNSRSEMNVSTLELGDSALYLCASSGGLAGPSSYNEQFFGPGTRLTVL.

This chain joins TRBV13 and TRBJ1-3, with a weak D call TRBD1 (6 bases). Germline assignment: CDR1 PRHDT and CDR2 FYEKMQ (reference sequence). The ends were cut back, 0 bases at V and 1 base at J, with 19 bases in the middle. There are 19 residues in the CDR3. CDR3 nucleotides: TGTGCCAGCAGCTTAGGGGGAGTGTGGACAGCGCTATCTGGAAACACCATATATTTT. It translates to CASSLGGVWTALSGNTIYF.

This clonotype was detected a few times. CDR3 amino acids: CASSPLWGDSNQPQHF. CDR3 sequence (DNA): TGCGCCAGCAGCCCCCTCTGGGGGGATAGCAATCAGCCCCAGCATTTT. The J gene is TRBJ1-5, the V gene TRBV4-1; tentatively, D is TRBD1 (5 bases). Between the trimmed V and J ends, which lost 4 bases and 0 bases, there was a span of 13 bases. The CDR3 is 16 amino acids. Looked up from germline, CDR1 is MGHRA and CDR2 is YSYEKL.

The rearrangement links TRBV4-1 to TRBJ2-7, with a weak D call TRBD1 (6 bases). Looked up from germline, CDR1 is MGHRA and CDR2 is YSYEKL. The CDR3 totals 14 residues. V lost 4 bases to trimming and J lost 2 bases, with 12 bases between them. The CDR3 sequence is CASSPSTGPYEQYF. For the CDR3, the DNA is TGCGCCAGCAGCCCCTCGACAGGCCCCTACGAGCAGTACTTC.

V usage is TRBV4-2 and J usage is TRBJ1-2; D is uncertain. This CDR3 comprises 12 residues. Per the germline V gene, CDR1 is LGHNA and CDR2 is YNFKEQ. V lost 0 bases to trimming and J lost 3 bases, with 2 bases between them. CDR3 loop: CASSQDHYGYTF. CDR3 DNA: TGTGCCAGCAGCCAAGATCACTATGGCTACACCTTC.

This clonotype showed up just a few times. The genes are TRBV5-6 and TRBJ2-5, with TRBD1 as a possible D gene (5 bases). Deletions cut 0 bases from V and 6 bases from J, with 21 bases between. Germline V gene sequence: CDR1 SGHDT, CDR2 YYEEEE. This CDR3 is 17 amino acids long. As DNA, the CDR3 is TGTGCCAGCAGCTTGGGCGGCCTCTCTCAGGGTGGAAAGACCCAGTACTTC. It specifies CASSLGGLSQGGKTQYF.

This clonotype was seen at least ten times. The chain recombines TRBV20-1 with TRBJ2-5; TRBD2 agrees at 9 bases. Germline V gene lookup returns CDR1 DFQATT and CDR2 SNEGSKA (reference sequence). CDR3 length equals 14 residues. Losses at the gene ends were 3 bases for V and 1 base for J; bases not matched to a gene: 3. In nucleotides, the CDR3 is TGCAGTGCTAGGACTAGCGGTATCCAAGAGACCCAGTACTTC. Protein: CSARTSGIQETQYF.

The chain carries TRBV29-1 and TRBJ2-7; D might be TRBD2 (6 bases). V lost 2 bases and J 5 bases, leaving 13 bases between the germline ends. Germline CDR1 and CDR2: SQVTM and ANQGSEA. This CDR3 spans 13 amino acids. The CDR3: CSVERGSRNEQYF. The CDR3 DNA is TGCAGCGTTGAACGGGGGTCTAGGAACGAGCAGTACTTC.

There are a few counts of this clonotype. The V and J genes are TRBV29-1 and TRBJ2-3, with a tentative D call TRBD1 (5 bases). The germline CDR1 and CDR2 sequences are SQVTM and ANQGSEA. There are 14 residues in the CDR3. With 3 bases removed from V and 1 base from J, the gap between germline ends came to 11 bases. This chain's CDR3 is CSVDVGRRTDTQYF. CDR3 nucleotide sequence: TGCAGCGTTGATGTGGGGCGGCGCACAGATACGCAGTATTTT.

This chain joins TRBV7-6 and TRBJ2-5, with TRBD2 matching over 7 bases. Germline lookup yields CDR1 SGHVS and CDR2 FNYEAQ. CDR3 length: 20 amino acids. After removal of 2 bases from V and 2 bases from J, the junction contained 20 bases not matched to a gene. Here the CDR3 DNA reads TGTGCCAGCAGCTTATCTCCCCCTGGGTCTAGCGGTAGAGCGCAAGAGACCCAGTACTTC. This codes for CASSLSPPGSSGRAQETQYF.

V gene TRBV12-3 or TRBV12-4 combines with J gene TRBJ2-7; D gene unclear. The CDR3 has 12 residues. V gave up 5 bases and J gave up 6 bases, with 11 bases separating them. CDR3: CASSQSVSEQYF. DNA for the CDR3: TGTGCCAGCAGTCAAAGCGTCTCCGAGCAGTACTTC.

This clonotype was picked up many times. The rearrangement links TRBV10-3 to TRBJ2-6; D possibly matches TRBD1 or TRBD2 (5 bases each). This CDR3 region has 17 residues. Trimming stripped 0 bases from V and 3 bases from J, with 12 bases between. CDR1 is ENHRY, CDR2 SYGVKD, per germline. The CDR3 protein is CAISESRGSSGANVLTF. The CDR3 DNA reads TGTGCCATCAGTGAGTCGAGGGGTTCTAGTGGGGCCAACGTCCTGACTTTC.

CDR3 amino acids: CAGGGGERDEQFF. DNA for the CDR3: TGTGCCGGGGGAGGGGGTGAGAGGGATGAGCAGTTCTTC. The V call is TRBV6-1, the J call TRBJ2-1, with a tentative D call TRBD2 (7 bases). Between the trimmed V and J ends, which lost 11 bases and 8 bases, there was a span of 19 bases. The germline gives CDR1 MNHNS, CDR2 SASEGT. The CDR3 has 13 amino acids.

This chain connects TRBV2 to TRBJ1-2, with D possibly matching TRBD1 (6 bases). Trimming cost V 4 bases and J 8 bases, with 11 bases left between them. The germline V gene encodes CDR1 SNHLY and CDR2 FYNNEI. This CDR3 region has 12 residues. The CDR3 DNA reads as TGTGCCAGCAGTGCGACAGGAAAGGGCTACACCTTC. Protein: CASSATGKGYTF.

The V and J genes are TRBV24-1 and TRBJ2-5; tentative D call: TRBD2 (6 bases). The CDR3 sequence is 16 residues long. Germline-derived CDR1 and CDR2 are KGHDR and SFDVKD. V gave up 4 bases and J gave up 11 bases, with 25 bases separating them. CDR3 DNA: TGTGCCACCAGTGACTTTGCCTCCGGGACTTACAATGAGCAGTACTTC. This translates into CATSDFASGTYNEQYF.

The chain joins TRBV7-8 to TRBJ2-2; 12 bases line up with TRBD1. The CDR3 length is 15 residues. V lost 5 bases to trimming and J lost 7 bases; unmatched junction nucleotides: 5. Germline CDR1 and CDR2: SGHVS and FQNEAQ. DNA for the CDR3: TGTGCCAGCAGCCCCGGGACAGGGGGCGGCGGGGAGCTGTTTTTT. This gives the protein CASSPGTGGGGELFF.

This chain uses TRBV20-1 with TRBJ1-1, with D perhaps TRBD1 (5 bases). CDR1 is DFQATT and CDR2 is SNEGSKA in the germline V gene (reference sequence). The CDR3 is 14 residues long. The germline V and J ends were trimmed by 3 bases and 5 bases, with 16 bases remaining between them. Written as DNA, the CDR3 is TGCAGTGCTAGCGGAGGAGGGGCGAGGACTGAAGCTTTCTTT. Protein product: CSASGGGARTEAFF.

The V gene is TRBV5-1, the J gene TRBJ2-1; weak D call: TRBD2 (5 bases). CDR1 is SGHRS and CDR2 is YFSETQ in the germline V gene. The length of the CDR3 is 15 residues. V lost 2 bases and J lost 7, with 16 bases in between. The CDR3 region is CASSLRIATGNEQFF. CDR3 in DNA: TGCGCCAGCAGCTTAAGAATAGCGACGGGTAATGAGCAGTTCTTC. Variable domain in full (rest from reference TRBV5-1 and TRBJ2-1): KAGVTQTPRYLIKTRGQQVTLSCSPISGHRSVSWYQQTPGQGLQFLFEYFSETQRNKGNFPGRFSGRQFSNSRSEMNVSTLELGDSALYLCASSLRIATGNEQFFGPGTRLTVL.

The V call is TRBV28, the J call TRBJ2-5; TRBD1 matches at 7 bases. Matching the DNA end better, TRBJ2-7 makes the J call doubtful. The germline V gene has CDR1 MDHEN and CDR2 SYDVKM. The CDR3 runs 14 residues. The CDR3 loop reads CASRVTGPYYEQYF. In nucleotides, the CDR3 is TGTGCCAGCAGGGTGACAGGGCCATATTACGAGCAGTACTTC.

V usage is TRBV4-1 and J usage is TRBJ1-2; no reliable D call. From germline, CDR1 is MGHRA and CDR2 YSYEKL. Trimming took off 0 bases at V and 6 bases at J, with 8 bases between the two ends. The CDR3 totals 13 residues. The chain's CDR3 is CASSQEGRDGYTF. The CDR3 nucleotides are TGCGCCAGCAGCCAAGAGGGGAGGGATGGCTACACCTTC.

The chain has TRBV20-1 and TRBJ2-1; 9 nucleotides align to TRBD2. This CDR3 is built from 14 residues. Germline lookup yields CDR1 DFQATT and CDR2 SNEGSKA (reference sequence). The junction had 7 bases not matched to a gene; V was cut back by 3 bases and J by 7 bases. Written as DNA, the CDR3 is TGCAGTGCTAGGCGGCGGGAGGGCCGAAATGAGCAGTTCTTC. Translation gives CSARRREGRNEQFF.

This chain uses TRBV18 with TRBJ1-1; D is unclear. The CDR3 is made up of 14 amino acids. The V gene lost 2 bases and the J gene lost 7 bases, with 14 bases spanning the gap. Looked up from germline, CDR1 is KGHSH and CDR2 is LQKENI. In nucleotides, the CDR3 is TGTGCCAGCTCACCAGGCTTCTCGGGGAATGAAGCTTTCTTT. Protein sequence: CASSPGFSGNEAFF.

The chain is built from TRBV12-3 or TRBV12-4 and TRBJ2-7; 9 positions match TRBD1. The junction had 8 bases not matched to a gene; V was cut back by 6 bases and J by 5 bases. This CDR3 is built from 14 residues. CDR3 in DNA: TGTGCCAGCAGCCGGGACAGGGCTCGGGACGAGCAGTACTTC. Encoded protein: CASSRDRARDEQYF.